This record looks at one T cell receptor beta chain sequence and its context. This specimen comes from a study of graft-versus-host responses after intestinal transplantation. Sequenced by immunoSEQ multiplex PCR; TCRdb stores in-frame clones only, minus some. This repertoire shows 85,000 to 100,000 clones, about 83% found once; its top ten account for 1.4%. The V and J ends lost 0 bases and 0 bases respectively, with 13 bases between them. The CDR3 is 16 residues long. The germline V gene has CDR1 SGDLS and CDR2 YYNGEE. The chain has TRBV9 and TRBJ2-7; TRBD1 might be the D (6 bases). The material sequenced was PBMCs, taken 255 days after intestinal transplant. This receptor was taken from a human patient who received an intestinal transplant, so some T cells may come from the graft donor. For the CDR3, the DNA is TGTGCCAGCAGCGTAGCTCAAGGGGGTCCCTCCTACGAGCAGTACTTC. It is translated as CASSVAQGGPSYEQYF.